Detailed here is one T cell receptor beta chain. The sample originates from a study of blood T cell repertoires in COVID-19. Study information: From T cells, B-cell-depleted T cells, or PBMCs came the material, which was cDNA or gDNA.

Original data processing: Counts of nucleated cells, estimated from reference gene primer amplification, were obtained. Libraries were prepared by immunoSEQ multiplex PCR; TCRdb keeps only in-frame clonotypes and omits some of them. The V and J calls and clone size were taken over from that table, and D and trimming were inferred from the DNA. The sample yields about 130,000 clones, about 80% seen once. Germline V CDR1 and CDR2: LGHDT, YNNKEL (reference sequence). Germline trimming cut 0 bases from V and 3 bases from J; bases unmatched to any gene: 3. The CDR3 runs to 17 residues. The sequence was collected from a woman older than 75 with acute or convalescent COVID-19. Sequenced sample: peripheral blood. The chain couples TRBV3-1 (or the pseudogene TRBV3-2) to TRBJ2-2; the match to TRBD2 covers 11 bases. The CDR3 coding sequence is TGTGCCAGCAGCCAAGATTTACTAGCGGGGGACACCGGGGAGCTGTTTTTT. Translation gives CASSQDLLAGDTGELFF.